This note documents a single T cell receptor (beta chain) sequence. The antigen remains undetermined. This specimen belongs to a study of shared clonotypes between healthy human individuals. Naive-designated CD8 cells lacked CD45RO, were positively enriched for CCR7, and omitted terminally differentiated effector memory CD45RA+ cells. Whole-study findings and limits: Four donors shared 5% to 5.5% of their naive CD4 clonotypes. Generation of non-shared clonotypes was less probable than generation of clonotypes shared by all four donors.

The J segment lost 8 bases and the V segment lost 6 bases, leaving 4 bases of the junction unmatched. This CDR3 contains 13 residues. Germline V CDR1 and CDR2: MNHEY, SMNVEV (reference sequence). A deep-level run was used for the assay. The authors split each subset's genomic DNA evenly across several immunoSEQ plates. Data came from immunoSEQ multiplex PCR; TCRdb stores just in-frame clones and leaves some out. The table shows 1.5 million to 2.5 million clones, with approximately 95% occurring only once. This sequence was found in a young man in good health. The rearrangement joins TRBV27 to TRBJ2-1; 10 nucleotides match TRBD2. Sequencing used naive CD8+ T cells sorted from blood. CDR3 nucleotide sequence: TGTGCCAGCAGGTCTAGCGGGAGATATGAGCAGTTCTTC. Translated: CASRSSGRYEQFF.